This T cell receptor (beta chain) appears in the sequencing data of a study of cytomegalovirus exposure and HLA in healthy donors. Study observations and caveats: A reported reduction in N-insertions relative to the approximately 640-donor mean was seen in an Asian-associated ancestry cluster in a later analysis. Earlier analysis found most TCR beta V segments productive about 87% or about 30% of the time.

About this clone: Its antigen remains unidentified.

It was with 60 Vbeta and 13 Jbeta primers that the PCR ran. Libraries were prepared by immunoSEQ multiplex PCR; TCRdb keeps only in-frame clonotypes and omits some of them. The sample contains around 120,000 clones, under 80% of which appear only once. V gave up 4 bases and J gave up 5 bases, with 21 bases separating them. CDR3 size: 16 residues. CDR1 and CDR2 from the germline V gene are SGHRS and YFSETQ. The sequenced material came from PBMCs. This sequence joins TRBV5-1 and TRBJ1-2; maybe TRBD1 (5 bases). This clonotype was obtained from a woman between 50 and 59 years old in good health and CMV-seropositive. The CDR3 loop reads CASSVWGDSSVYGYTF. The CDR3 bases are TGCGCCAGCAGCGTATGGGGGGACTCGTCGGTTTATGGCTACACCTTC.